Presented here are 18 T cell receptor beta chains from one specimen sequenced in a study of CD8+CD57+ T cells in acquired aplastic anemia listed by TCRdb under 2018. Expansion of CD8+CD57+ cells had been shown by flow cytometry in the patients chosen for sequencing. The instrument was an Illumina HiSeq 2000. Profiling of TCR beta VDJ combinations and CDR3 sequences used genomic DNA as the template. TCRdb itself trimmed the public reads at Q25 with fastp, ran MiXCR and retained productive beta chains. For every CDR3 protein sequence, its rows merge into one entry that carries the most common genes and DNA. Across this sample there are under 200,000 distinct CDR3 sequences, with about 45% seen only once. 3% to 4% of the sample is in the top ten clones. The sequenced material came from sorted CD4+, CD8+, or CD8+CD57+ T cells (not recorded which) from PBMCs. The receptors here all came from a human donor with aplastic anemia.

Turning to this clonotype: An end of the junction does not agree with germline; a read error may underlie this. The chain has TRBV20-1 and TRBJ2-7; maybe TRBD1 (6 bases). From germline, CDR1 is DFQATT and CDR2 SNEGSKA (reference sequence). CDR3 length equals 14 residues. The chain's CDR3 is CSATLAGVIYERYF. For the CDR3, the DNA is TGCAGTGCTACTCTGGCAGGGGTGATCTACGAGCGGTACTTC.

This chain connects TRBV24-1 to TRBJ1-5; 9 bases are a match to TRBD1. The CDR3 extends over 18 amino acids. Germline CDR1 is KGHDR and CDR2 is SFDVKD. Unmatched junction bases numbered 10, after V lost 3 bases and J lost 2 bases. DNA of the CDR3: TGTGCCACCAGTGATGGGACAGGGAGCGCTACTGGCAATCAGCCCCAGCATTTT. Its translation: CATSDGTGSATGNQPQHF.

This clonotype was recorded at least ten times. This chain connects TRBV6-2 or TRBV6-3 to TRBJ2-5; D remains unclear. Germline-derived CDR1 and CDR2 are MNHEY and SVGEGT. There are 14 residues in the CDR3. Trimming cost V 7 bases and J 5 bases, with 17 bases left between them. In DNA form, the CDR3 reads TGTGCCAGCAAAGGCCAGGAACACGGGGAGACCCAGTACTTC. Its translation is CASKGQEHGETQYF.

CDR3 nucleotides: TGTGCCAGCCAGGGGATCCCTGGAAAACTGTTTTTT. Protein sequence: CASQGIPGKLFF. V and J are TRBV7-9 and TRBJ1-4, with TRBD1 as a possible D gene (6 bases). V gave up 8 bases and J gave up 10 bases, with 14 bases separating them. Germline CDR1 reads SEHNR; CDR2 reads FQNEAQ (reference sequence). The CDR3 is made up of 12 amino acids.

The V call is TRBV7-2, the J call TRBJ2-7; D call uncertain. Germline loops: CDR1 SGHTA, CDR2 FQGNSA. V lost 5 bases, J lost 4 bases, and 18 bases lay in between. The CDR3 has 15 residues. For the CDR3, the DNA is TGTGCCAGCAGCCCAAGCGTGGGCCAGCAATACGAGCAGTACTTC. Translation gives CASSPSVGQQYEQYF.

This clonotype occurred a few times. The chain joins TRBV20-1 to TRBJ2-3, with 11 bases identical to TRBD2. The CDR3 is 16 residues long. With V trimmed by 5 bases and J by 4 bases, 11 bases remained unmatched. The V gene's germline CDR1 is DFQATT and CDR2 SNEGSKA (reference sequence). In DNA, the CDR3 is TGCAGTGCTGGGAGCCTGCTAGCGGGGGGACCAGATACGCAGTATTTT. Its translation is CSAGSLLAGGPDTQYF.

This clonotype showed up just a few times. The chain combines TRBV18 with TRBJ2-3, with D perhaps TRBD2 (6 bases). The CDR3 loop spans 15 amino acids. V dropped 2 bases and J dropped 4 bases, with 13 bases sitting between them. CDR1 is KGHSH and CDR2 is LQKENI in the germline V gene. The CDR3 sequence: CASSPGAGSADTQYF. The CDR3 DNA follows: TGTGCCAGCTCACCAGGAGCCGGGAGCGCAGATACGCAGTATTTT.

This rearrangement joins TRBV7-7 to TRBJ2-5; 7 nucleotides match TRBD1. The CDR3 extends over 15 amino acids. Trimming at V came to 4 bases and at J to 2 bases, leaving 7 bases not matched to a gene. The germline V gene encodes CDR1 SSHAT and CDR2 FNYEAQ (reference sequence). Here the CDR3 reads CASSSQAQGQETQYF. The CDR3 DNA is TGTGCCAGCAGCTCACAAGCACAGGGGCAAGAGACCCAGTACTTC.

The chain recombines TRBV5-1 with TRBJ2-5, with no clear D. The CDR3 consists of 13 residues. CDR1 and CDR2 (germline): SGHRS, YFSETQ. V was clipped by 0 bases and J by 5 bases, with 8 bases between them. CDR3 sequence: CASSLEGFETQYF. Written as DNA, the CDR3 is TGCGCCAGCAGCTTGGAAGGGTTCGAGACCCAGTACTTC.

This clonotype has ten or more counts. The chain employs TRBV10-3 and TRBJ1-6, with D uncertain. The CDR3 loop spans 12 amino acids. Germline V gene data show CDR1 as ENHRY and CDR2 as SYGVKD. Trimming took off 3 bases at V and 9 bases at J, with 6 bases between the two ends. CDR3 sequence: CAISDMGSPLHF. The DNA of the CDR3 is TGTGCCATCAGTGACATGGGTTCACCCCTCCACTTT.

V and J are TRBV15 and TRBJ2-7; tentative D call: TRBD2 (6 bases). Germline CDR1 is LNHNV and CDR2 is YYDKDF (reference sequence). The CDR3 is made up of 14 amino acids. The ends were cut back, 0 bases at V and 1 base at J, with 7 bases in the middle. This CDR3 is CATSRDAGSYEQYF. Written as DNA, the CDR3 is TGTGCCACCAGCAGAGATGCGGGGTCCTACGAGCAGTACTTC.

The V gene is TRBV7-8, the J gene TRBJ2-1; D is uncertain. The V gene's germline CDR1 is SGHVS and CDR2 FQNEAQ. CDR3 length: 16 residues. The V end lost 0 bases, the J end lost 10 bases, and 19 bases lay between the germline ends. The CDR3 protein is CASSLAPRDSAGEQFF. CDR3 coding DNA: TGTGCCAGCAGCTTAGCGCCCAGAGACTCCGCCGGGGAGCAGTTCTTC.

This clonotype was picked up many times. CDR3 sequence: CASSLDRSGGNTIYF. In DNA form, the CDR3 reads TGTGCCAGCAGCCTTGACAGGTCAGGTGGAAACACCATATATTTT. This rearrangement joins TRBV7-9 to TRBJ1-3; TRBD1 is a possible D gene (6 bases). The CDR3 totals 15 residues. The V and J ends lost 5 bases and 3 bases respectively, with 14 bases between them. CDR1 and CDR2 from the germline V gene are SEHNR and FQNEAQ (reference sequence).

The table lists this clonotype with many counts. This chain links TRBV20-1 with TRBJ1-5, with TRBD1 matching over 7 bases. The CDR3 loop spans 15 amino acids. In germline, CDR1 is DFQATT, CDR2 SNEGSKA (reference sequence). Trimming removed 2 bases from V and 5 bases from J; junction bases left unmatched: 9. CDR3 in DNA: TGCAGTGCTAGACCAAGAGACAGGGTACATCAGCCCCAGCATTTT. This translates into CSARPRDRVHQPQHF.

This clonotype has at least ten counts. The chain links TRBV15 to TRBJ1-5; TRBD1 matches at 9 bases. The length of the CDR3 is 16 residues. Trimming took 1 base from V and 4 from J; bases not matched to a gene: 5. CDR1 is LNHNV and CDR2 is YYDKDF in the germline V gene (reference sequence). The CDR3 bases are TGTGCCACCAGCAGAGCCGGGACAGGGTGGAATCAGCCCCAGCATTTT. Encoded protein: CATSRAGTGWNQPQHF.

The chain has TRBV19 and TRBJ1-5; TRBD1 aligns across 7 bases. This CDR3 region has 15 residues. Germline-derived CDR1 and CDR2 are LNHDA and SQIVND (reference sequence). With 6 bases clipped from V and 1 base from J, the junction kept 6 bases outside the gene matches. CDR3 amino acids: CASSPGQLSNQPQHF. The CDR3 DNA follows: TGTGCCAGTAGCCCGGGACAGTTAAGCAATCAGCCCCAGCATTTT.

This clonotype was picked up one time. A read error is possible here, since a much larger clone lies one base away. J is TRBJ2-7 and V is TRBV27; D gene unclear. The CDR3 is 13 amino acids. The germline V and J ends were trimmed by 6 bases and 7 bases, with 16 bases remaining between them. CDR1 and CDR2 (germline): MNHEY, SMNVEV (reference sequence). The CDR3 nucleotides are TGTGCCAGCAGCCCTAATGGGATTGGAGAGCAGTACTTC. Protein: CASSPNGIGEQYF.

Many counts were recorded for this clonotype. The CDR3 coding sequence is TGTGCCAGCAGCTTAGGGCAGGGGGCTGGCTACACCTTC. It codes for CASSLGQGAGYTF. The rearrangement links TRBV7-9 to TRBJ1-2, with TRBD1 identical over 8 bases. Germline loops: CDR1 SEHNR, CDR2 FQNEAQ (reference sequence). Trimming removed 1 base from V and 7 bases from J; junction bases left unmatched: 2. The CDR3 is made up of 13 amino acids.